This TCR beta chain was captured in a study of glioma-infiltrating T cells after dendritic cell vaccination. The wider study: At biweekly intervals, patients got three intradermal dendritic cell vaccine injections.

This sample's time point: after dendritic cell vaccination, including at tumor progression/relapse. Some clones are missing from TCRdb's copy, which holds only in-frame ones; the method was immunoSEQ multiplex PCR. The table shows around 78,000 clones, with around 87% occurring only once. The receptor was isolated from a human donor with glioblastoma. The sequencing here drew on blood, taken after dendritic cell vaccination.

CDR3 nucleotides: TGTGCCAGCAGCCGTAGCGGGAGTTACAATGAGCAGTTCTTC. Translated: CASSRSGSYNEQFF. The chain joins TRBV4-2 to TRBJ2-1, with 9 bases fitting TRBD2. V lost 4 bases to trimming and J lost 4 bases; unmatched junction nucleotides: 2. CDR1 and CDR2 (germline): LGHNA, YNFKEQ. The CDR3 length is 14 residues.